This TCR beta chain was sequenced for a study of cytomegalovirus exposure and HLA in healthy donors. General study points: The study designated over 150 TCR beta chains cytomegalovirus-associated. Some V segments, including TRBV6-2 and TRBV6-3, were excluded as indistinguishable. After further analysis at a later stage, 15,000 to 20,000 TCR beta sequences were associated with HLA alleles at 0.05 false discovery rate. It was confirmed in vitro that three of the CMV-associated chains were specific for CMV antigens.

The PCR employed 60 Vbeta primers together with 13 Jbeta primers. Assay used: immunoSEQ multiplex PCR; TCRdb lists only in-frame clones, some missing. The sample lists some 150,000 clones, approximately 80% occurring once. A remark on this clone: Its target is unknown.

This CDR3 contains 16 residues. The J segment lost 7 bases and the V segment lost 5 bases, leaving 7 bases of the junction unmatched. Germline V gene data show CDR1 as MNHNY and CDR2 as SVGAGI (reference sequence). Source material: PBMCs. The source is a woman aged 40-49 years in good health and CMV-seronegative. This chain connects TRBV6-6 to TRBJ2-1, with 14 bases lining up with TRBD2. The CDR3 bases are TGTGCCAGCAGTAAAACGACTAGCGGGGGGGGTAATGAGCAGTTCTTC. Protein sequence: CASSKTTSGGGNEQFF.